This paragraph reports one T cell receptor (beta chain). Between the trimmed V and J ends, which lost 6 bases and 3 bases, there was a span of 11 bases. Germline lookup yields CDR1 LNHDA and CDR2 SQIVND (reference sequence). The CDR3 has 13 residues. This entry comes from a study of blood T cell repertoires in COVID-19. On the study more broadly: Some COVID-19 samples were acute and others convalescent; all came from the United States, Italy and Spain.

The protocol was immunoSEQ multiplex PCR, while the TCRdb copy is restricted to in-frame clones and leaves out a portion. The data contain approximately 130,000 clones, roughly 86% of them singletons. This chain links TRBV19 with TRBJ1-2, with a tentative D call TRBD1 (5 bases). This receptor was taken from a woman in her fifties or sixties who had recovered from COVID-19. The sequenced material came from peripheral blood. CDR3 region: CASSDQGYYGYTF. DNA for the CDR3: TGTGCCAGTAGCGATCAGGGTTACTATGGCTACACCTTC.